This T cell receptor (beta chain) was sequenced for a study of molecular identifiers for immune sequencing clone quantification. This clonotype was detected a few times. The antigen remains unidentified. The CDR3 length is 17 residues. Per germline, CDR1 LNHDA and CDR2 SQIVND (reference sequence). The junction had 11 bases not matched to a gene; V was cut back by 6 bases and J by 3 bases. TCRdb re-analysed the PCR reads in MiXCR, keeping a single row per CDR3 protein. The sample has tens of thousands of distinct CDR3 sequences, approximately 21% seen once. Notes on the study in general: Clone sizes that are highly expanded could be underestimated when identical TCR molecules share a barcode. Spiked Jurkat TCR RNA equivalent to one cell was reportedly detectable in about a million naive cells.

Libraries used roughly 18,000 to 1,000,000 sorted naive CD8 T cells and 10%, 30% or 50% RNA input. This receptor was taken from a human donor in good health. Some libraries in this study had Jurkat cell RNA spiked in. This rearrangement joins TRBV19 to TRBJ2-2; 9 positions match TRBD2. The sequencing sample was made of naive CD8+ T cells from blood, with Jurkat cell RNA spiked in. The subset denotes: FACS-sorted CD8+CD4-CCR7+CD45RA+ naive T cells. The CDR3 region has the DNA TGTGCCAGTAGCGACGAACCTAGCGGGGCGGACACCGGGGAGCTGTTTTTT. Translation gives CASSDEPSGADTGELFF.